A single sample gave rise to the 23 T cell receptor beta chains below, sequenced in a study of early T cells in non-severe SARS-CoV-2 infection. One entry per CDR3 protein, called by TCRdb with MiXCR from the 5' RACE reads. The table includes more than 75,000 distinct CDR3 sequences, 14% detected once. Sample: whole blood. The origin of the receptors is an adult who was a healthcare worker with PCR-confirmed SARS-CoV-2 infection or an uninfected control (not recorded which).

The V gene is TRBV7-8, the J gene TRBJ1-1, with D possibly TRBD1 on 5 matching bases. In germline, CDR1 is SGHVS, CDR2 FQNEAQ. The CDR3 length is 12 residues. The V end was cut by 4 bases, the J end by 10 bases, with 13 bases between. CDR3 residues: CASSSGPRGAFF. CDR3 bases: TGTGCCAGCAGCTCGGGACCGAGGGGAGCTTTCTTT.

This clonotype was counted ten times or more. The rearrangement uses TRBV4-3 and TRBJ1-6; a possible D gene is TRBD1 (6 bases). CDR3 length: 15 residues. V lost 1 base and J lost 7, with 11 bases in between. The germline CDR1 and CDR2 sequences are LGHNA and YSLEER. CDR3 protein: CASSQARTENSPLHF. DNA for the CDR3: TGCGCCAGCAGCCAAGCCCGGACAGAGAATTCACCCCTCCACTTT.

Notes on this clonotype: A much more abundant neighbour one base away suggests this may be a read error. The chain couples TRBV7-9 to TRBJ2-3, with 8 bases that match TRBD1. The length of the CDR3 is 16 residues. The germline CDR1 and CDR2 sequences are SEHNR and FQNEAQ (reference sequence). CDR3 residues: CAGSLQPGGIGDTQYF. In DNA form, the CDR3 reads TGTGCCGGCAGCTTACAGCCAGGGGGCATTGGAGATACGCAGTATTTT.

Only a few counts were recorded for this clonotype. The genes are TRBV29-1 and TRBJ1-1; D is unresolved. The V gene lost 5 bases and the J gene lost 0 bases, with 10 bases spanning the gap. The germline CDR1 and CDR2 sequences are SQVTM and ANQGSEA. This CDR3 has 13 amino acids. CDR3 protein: CSVPASMNTEAFF. CDR3 DNA: TGCAGCGTTCCGGCATCCATGAACACTGAAGCTTTCTTT.

This clonotype was seen more than once but under ten times. The rearrangement uses TRBV6-5 and TRBJ1-4; 9 nucleotides line up with TRBD1. The CDR3 contains 16 residues. With V trimmed by 5 bases and J by 8 bases, 12 bases remained unmatched. Germline lookup yields CDR1 MNHEY and CDR2 SVGAGI. The CDR3 spells CASSPTPGQGEEKLFF. CDR3 sequence (DNA): TGTGCCAGCAGTCCAACTCCGGGACAGGGAGAGGAAAAACTGTTTTTT.

There are many counts of this clonotype. The genes are TRBV20-1 and TRBJ2-1, with TRBD2 as a possible D gene (7 bases). V lost 2 bases and J 6 bases, leaving 23 bases between the germline ends. Germline V CDR1 and CDR2: DFQATT, SNEGSKA (reference sequence). The CDR3 length is 17 residues. Written as DNA, the CDR3 is TGCAGTGCTAGATCGCCCAAGTGGCGGGGGCCCGGCAATGAGCAGTTCTTC. Protein product: CSARSPKWRGPGNEQFF.

The gene calls are TRBV7-2 and TRBJ1-2; 7 bases line up with TRBD1. Germline-derived CDR1 and CDR2 are SGHTA and FQGNSA. The V gene end was trimmed by 2 bases and the J gene end by 3 bases; junction bases not matched to a gene: 6. This CDR3 region has 15 residues. The CDR3 loop reads CASSLLGGQDYGYTF. CDR3 bases: TGTGCCAGCAGCTTATTGGGCGGACAGGACTATGGCTACACCTTC.

The V gene is TRBV20-1, the J gene TRBJ2-7, with D maybe TRBD1 (5 bases). With 4 bases removed from V and 6 bases from J, the gap between germline ends came to 13 bases. CDR1 and CDR2 (germline): DFQATT, SNEGSKA (reference sequence). The CDR3 contains 12 residues. CDR3 nucleotide sequence: TGCAGTGCTACCCCACGACAGTTCGAGCAGTACTTC. Protein sequence: CSATPRQFEQYF.

This clonotype was seen more than once but under ten times. The rearrangement links TRBV18 to TRBJ2-7, with a tentative D call TRBD1 (6 bases). The V gene lost 5 bases and the J gene lost 0 bases, with 11 bases spanning the gap. The CDR3 contains 14 residues. CDR1 and CDR2 from the germline V gene are KGHSH and LQKENI. This CDR3 is CASSKDRSSYEQYF. The CDR3 DNA is TGTGCCAGCTCAAAGGACAGAAGCTCCTACGAGCAGTACTTC.

This clonotype was detected many times. This chain connects TRBV2 to TRBJ2-5; D remains unclear. V was pared by 3 bases and J by 5 bases, with 10 bases between. CDR3 length equals 13 residues. The germline gives CDR1 SNHLY, CDR2 FYNNEI. The CDR3 protein is CASSDQLGETQYF. The CDR3 nucleotides read TGTGCCAGCAGTGACCAGCTTGGGGAGACCCAGTACTTC.

The J gene is TRBJ2-1, the V gene TRBV10-3; maybe TRBD2 (6 bases). Germline CDR1 reads ENHRY; CDR2 reads SYGVKD. The CDR3 sequence is 17 residues long. Trimming took 7 bases from V and 0 from J, leaving 19 bases between them. CDR3 in amino acids: CAITPLPAGTSYNEQFF. The CDR3 DNA follows: TGTGCCATCACCCCGCTTCCCGCGGGGACCTCCTACAATGAGCAGTTCTTC.

This clonotype was seen at least ten times. The V and J genes are TRBV7-2 and TRBJ2-7; D is ambiguous. Germline assignment: CDR1 SGHTA and CDR2 FQGNSA. The V and J ends lost 4 bases and 6 bases respectively, with 13 bases between them. This CDR3 is 13 amino acids long. This CDR3 reads CASSSLPLGEQYF. CDR3 coding DNA: TGTGCCAGCAGCTCACTACCCCTAGGCGAGCAGTACTTC.

This clonotype was detected only a few times. The chain joins TRBV11-1 to TRBJ2-7; 7 bases fit TRBD2. The CDR3 totals 16 residues. J gave up 6 bases and V 5 bases, and 16 bases lay outside the gene matches. Germline loops: CDR1 SGHAT, CDR2 FQDESV (reference sequence). The CDR3 region has the DNA TGTGCCAGCAGCACACACCCCGGGACTACAACCGCCGAGCAGTACTTC. Amino acid sequence: CASSTHPGTTTAEQYF. Full variable domain (rest looked up from reference TRBV11-1 and TRBJ2-7): EAEVAQSPRYKITEKSQAVAFWCDPISGHATLYWYRQILGQGPELLVQFQDESVVDDSQLPKDRFSAERLKGVDSTLKIQPAELGDSAMYLCASSTHPGTTTAEQYFGPGTRLTVT.

This clonotype was recorded many times. In DNA, the CDR3 is TGCGCCAGCACCCGAGACAGGACAGCAAAGAACACTGAAGCTTTCTTT. Amino acid sequence: CASTRDRTAKNTEAFF. V usage is TRBV5-1 and J usage is TRBJ1-1; possibly TRBD1 for D (6 bases). CDR1 is SGHRS and CDR2 is YFSETQ in the germline V gene. CDR3 size: 16 residues. V lost 6 bases and J 1 base, leaving 19 bases between the germline ends.

The gene calls are TRBV4-3 and TRBJ2-4, with D possibly being TRBD1 (6 bases). Deletions cut 0 bases from V and 8 bases from J, with 11 bases between. The V gene's germline CDR1 is LGHNA and CDR2 YSLEER. The CDR3 length is 14 residues. CDR3 coding DNA: TGCGCCAGCAGCCAAGACACAGGGCTGGACATTCAGTACTTC. Its protein is CASSQDTGLDIQYF.

V usage is TRBV10-3 and J usage is TRBJ1-6; D uncertain. The CDR3 totals 14 residues. Trimming removed 0 bases at V and 10 bases at J, with 10 bases between. CDR1 and CDR2 (germline): ENHRY, SYGVKD. The chain's CDR3 is CAISESQAGSPLHF. CDR3 coding DNA: TGTGCCATCAGTGAGTCCCAGGCTGGGTCACCCCTCCACTTT.

This sequence joins TRBV7-2 and TRBJ1-4, with 7 bases matching TRBD1. V was clipped by 5 bases and J by 5 bases; unmatched bases: 8. The CDR3 has 15 residues. The germline gives CDR1 SGHTA, CDR2 FQGNSA. CDR3 region: CASSPTGTVNEKLFF. Written as DNA, the CDR3 is TGTGCCAGCAGCCCGACCGGGACAGTCAATGAAAAACTGTTTTTT.

This clonotype was picked up a small number of times. This rearrangement joins TRBV10-2 to TRBJ1-4; D is possibly TRBD1 (5 bases). Germline CDR1 and CDR2: WSHSY and SAAADI. Between the trimmed V and J ends, which lost 10 bases and 5 bases, there was a span of 23 bases. CDR3 length: 16 residues. DNA for the CDR3: TGCGCCACCGTCGGGGCTTCCCTACAGCGGAATGAAAAACTGTTTTTT. It translates to CATVGASLQRNEKLFF.

The table lists this clonotype with a few counts. The genes are TRBV18 and TRBJ2-7, with unresolved D. The CDR3 length is 12 residues. The germline V gene encodes CDR1 KGHSH and CDR2 LQKENI. Deletions cut 7 bases from V and 5 bases from J, with 12 bases between. The CDR3 DNA is TGTGCCAGCTTCAGGTTTTTTCACGAGCAGTACTTC. Translating it yields CASFRFFHEQYF.

This chain links TRBV12-3 or TRBV12-4 with TRBJ2-1, with a possible D match to TRBD2 (5 bases). This CDR3 comprises 14 residues. Trimming cost V 3 bases and J 7 bases, with 13 bases left between them. CDR3 residues: CASSFMSGNNEQFF. CDR3 DNA sequence: TGTGCCAGCAGTTTCATGTCGGGGAATAATGAGCAGTTCTTC.

This clonotype was recorded at least ten times. The chain is built from TRBV5-1 and TRBJ2-1; D uncertain. The CDR3 sequence is 12 residues long. Germline loops: CDR1 SGHRS, CDR2 YFSETQ. The V end was cut by 0 bases, the J end by 8 bases, with 6 bases between. CDR3 nucleotides: TGCGCCAGCAGCTTGGCCGTCCATGAGCAGTTCTTC. Translating gives CASSLAVHEQFF. Variable domain in full (rest from reference TRBV5-1 and TRBJ2-1): KAGVTQTPRYLIKTRGQQVTLSCSPISGHRSVSWYQQTPGQGLQFLFEYFSETQRNKGNFPGRFSGRQFSNSRSEMNVSTLELGDSALYLCASSLAVHEQFFGPGTRLTVL.

This clonotype came up a few times. The chain joins TRBV7-6 to TRBJ2-2; no clear D. This CDR3 contains 13 residues. The germline V gene encodes CDR1 SGHVS and CDR2 FNYEAQ. The V end lost 3 bases, the J end lost 3 bases, and 5 bases lay between the germline ends. The CDR3, as DNA: TGTGCCAGCAGCTTGTATTACACCGGGGAGCTGTTTTTT. Protein: CASSLYYTGELFF.

This clonotype was seen a few times. J is TRBJ2-7 and V is TRBV20-1, with 8 bases matching TRBD1. With V trimmed by 0 bases and J by 1 base, 8 bases remained unmatched. CDR3 length equals 16 residues. CDR1 is DFQATT and CDR2 is SNEGSKA in the germline V gene (reference sequence). In nucleotides, the CDR3 is TGCAGTGCTAGAGATCGTCAGGGGGCCCCTTCCTACGAGCAGTACTTC. This codes for CSARDRQGAPSYEQYF.